This is a list of T cell receptor beta chains from one sample in a study of CD8 T cells in ankylosing spondylitis. Via MiXCR, TCRdb re-called the 5' RACE reads, giving one row per CDR3 protein. The sample shows around 450,000 distinct CDR3 sequences, 25% to 30% of them seen only once. The sample consisted of blood, either unsorted or a sorted T cell fraction (not recorded which). Every receptor here comes from a male donor with ankylosing spondylitis. Each CDR3 is given with its conserved first and last residue.

j_gene,v_gene,CDR3aa
TRBJ1-1,TRBV20-1,CSANPRGGRVTSEAFF
TRBJ1-2,TRBV20-1,CSAVDDRGSGYGYTF
TRBJ2-5,TRBV5-1,CASSLFSENLQETQYF
TRBJ2-3,TRBV9,CASSVGPGDTQYF
TRBJ1-2,TRBV7-8,CASSLQGIYGYTF
TRBJ2-5,TRBV29-1,CSKREGKTQYF
TRBJ2-5,TRBV20-1,CSAKGGWGQETQYF
TRBJ2-1,TRBV12-3/TRBV12-4,CASSPVGEGNEQFF
TRBJ2-5,TRBV6-1,CASSWTVQETQYF
TRBJ2-2,TRBV24-1,CATSDLLGERTGELFF
TRBJ2-2,TRBV20-1,CSARVVRGSGTGELFF
TRBJ2-5,TRBV5-1,CASSLRQEETQYF
TRBJ2-7,TRBV7-2,CASRPTGHSSYEQYF
TRBJ2-3,TRBV5-1,CASSFPRDRGTDTQYF
TRBJ2-7,TRBV4-2,CASSQEGLAGIYEQYF
TRBJ2-1,TRBV12-3/TRBV12-4,CASSPRTGFHEQFF
TRBJ2-1,TRBV7-9,CASSQGLAGGENEQFF
TRBJ2-3,TRBV6-1,CASLSRQGLHGDTQYF
TRBJ1-5,TRBV4-2,CASSQDHSNQPQHF
TRBJ1-1,TRBV20-1,CSASNTEAFF
TRBJ1-1,TRBV12-3/TRBV12-4,CASSLAGKGTEAFF
TRBJ2-1,TRBV11-2,CASSSLAGGHYYNEQFF
TRBJ2-7,TRBV10-3,CATYPRLADAYEQYF
TRBJ1-6,TRBV7-2,CASRETGGRYSPLHF
TRBJ1-2,TRBV5-1,CASSSPLGGLANYGYTF
TRBJ1-1,TRBV29-1,CSVVVGGTNTEAFF
TRBJ2-1,TRBV14,CASSPNRTPRNEQFF
TRBJ1-2,TRBV30,CAWSVTEGYGYTF
TRBJ2-2,TRBV4-2,CASSQDLTYHTGELFF
TRBJ1-1,TRBV9,CASSVGGGLTEAFF
TRBJ2-3,TRBV7-9,CASSNQGFVDTQYF
TRBJ1-1,TRBV5-1,CASSLEAGGAAEAFF
TRBJ2-1,TRBV9,CASSVATSGGSYNEQFF
TRBJ1-1,TRBV6-5,CASSYSPGQEAFF
TRBJ2-1,TRBV3-1,CASSQDLVQNEQFF
TRBJ1-5,TRBV24-1,CATSDPGTSNQPQHF
TRBJ2-2,TRBV20-1,CSRMLVGELFF
TRBJ1-1,TRBV20-1,CSASHRGQMGEAFF
TRBJ2-1,TRBV20-1,CSGARRAVNNEQFF
TRBJ2-5,TRBV29-1,CSVDGSFEGVGTQYF
TRBJ1-4,TRBV5-1,CASSSETGEKLFF
TRBJ1-2,TRBV3-1,CASADKAYGYTF
TRBJ2-3,TRBV5-1,CASSLTGEDTQYF
TRBJ1-1,TRBV11-2,CASSPVPLREGFF
TRBJ2-1,TRBV10-2,CASSEGLAYNEQFF